The rows below give T cell receptor beta chains drawn from one sample of a study of blood T cell repertoires in COVID-19. Some clones are missing from TCRdb's copy, which holds only in-frame ones; the method was immunoSEQ multiplex PCR. The repertoire has 250,000 to 300,000 clones, 87% of them found once; the top ten carry roughly 2.2%. Sample: peripheral blood. The source of these receptors is a woman aged 45-65 years who had recovered from COVID-19. The CDR3 runs from the conserved cysteine through the conserved F or W. A D gene is named only where the DNA matches it firmly. Expanded clones get a size class; other rows say once, few or many, or leave the size out.

J gene,D gene,clone size,V gene,CDR3 protein,CDR3 DNA
TRBJ2-1,TRBD1,.,TRBV5-1,CASSLGQGINEQFF,TGCGCCAGCAGCTTAGGACAGGGGATTAATGAGCAGTTCTTC
TRBJ2-2,.,.,TRBV5-6,CASSFALRQGSTGELFF,TGTGCCAGCAGCTTCGCCTTGAGGCAGGGGAGCACCGGGGAGCTGTTTTTT
TRBJ2-2,.,.,TRBV6-5,CASSRRDTGELFF,TGTGCCAGCAGCAGGAGGGACACCGGGGAGCTGTTTTTT
TRBJ2-7,.,.,TRBV18,CASSPASNEQYF,TGTGCCAGCTCACCAGCGAGTAACGAGCAGTACTTC
TRBJ1-2,TRBD1,.,TRBV4-1,CASRRQGAINYGYTF,TGCGCCAGCAGGCGACAGGGGGCTATTAACTATGGCTACACCTTC
TRBJ1-5,.,once,TRBV18,CASSRGSHPANNQPQHF,TGTGCCAGCTCGCGAGGGTCACACCCTGCCAATAATCAGCCCCAGCATTTT
TRBJ2-6,TRBD1,.,TRBV7-9,CASSLRTGISSGANVLTF,TGTGCCAGCAGCTTACGGACAGGGATAAGCTCTGGGGCCAACGTCCTGACTTTC
TRBJ2-7,.,.,TRBV11-3,CASSYGASGVGNEQYF,TGTGCCAGCAGCTATGGAGCGTCGGGAGTCGGGAACGAGCAGTACTTC
TRBJ1-1,.,.,TRBV5-4,CASSPRAVRDTEAFF,TGTGCCAGCAGCCCGCGGGCAGTTAGAGACACTGAAGCTTTCTTT
TRBJ2-1,.,.,TRBV9,CASSVNNEQFF,TGTGCCAGCAGCGTTAACAATGAGCAGTTCTTC
TRBJ2-2,.,.,TRBV7-7,CASSSLEWDTGELFF,TGTGCTAGCAGCTCTCTAGAGTGGGACACCGGGGAGCTGTTTTTT
TRBJ2-7,.,.,TRBV30,CAWSVTRGDEQYF,TGTGCCTGGAGTGTAACCAGGGGTGATGAGCAGTACTTC
TRBJ2-7,TRBD1,.,TRBV19,CASSSPGQGSYEQYF,TGTGCCAGTAGTTCTCCGGGACAGGGGTCCTACGAGCAGTACTTC
TRBJ2-3,TRBD2,.,TRBV10-3,CAISGVAGGPGTDTQYF,TGTGCCATCAGTGGCGTAGCGGGAGGGCCTGGCACAGATACGCAGTATTTT
TRBJ1-1,.,.,TRBV5-1,CASSYGGVNTEAFF,TGCGCCAGCAGCTACGGCGGAGTGAACACTGAAGCTTTCTTT
TRBJ1-5,.,once,TRBV28,CASIEGRSNQPQHF,TGTGCCAGCATCGAGGGAAGGAGCAATCAGCCCCAGCATTTT
TRBJ1-2,TRBD1,.,TRBV30,CACRTGGSKYGYTF,TGTGCCTGCCGGACAGGGGGCTCTAAGTATGGCTACACCTTC
TRBJ2-3,TRBD1,.,TRBV27,CASSRRLGTGVPGGYTDTQYF,TGTGCCAGCAGCCGACGGTTGGGGACAGGGGTTCCAGGAGGATACACAGATACGCAGTATTTT
TRBJ1-2,.,.,TRBV7-9,CASSLTTNYGYTF,TGTGCCAGCAGCTTAACAACCAACTATGGCTACACCTTC
TRBJ1-2,.,.,TRBV6-2/TRBV6-3,CASSYWWRGLDYGYTF,TGTGCCAGCAGTTACTGGTGGAGAGGACTCGACTATGGCTACACCTTC
TRBJ2-1,.,.,TRBV12-3/TRBV12-4,CASLAWRGNEQFF,TGTGCCAGTCTCGCGTGGCGGGGCAATGAGCAGTTCTTC
TRBJ2-7,TRBD1,.,TRBV6-2/TRBV6-3,CASSYGSGQGPRSSYEQYF,TGTGCCAGCAGTTACGGATCGGGACAGGGGCCTCGAAGCTCCTACGAGCAGTACTTC
TRBJ1-2,.,.,TRBV2,CASSEQVLKTF,TGTGCCAGCAGTGAACAGGTCTTGAAGACCTTC
TRBJ1-5,TRBD1,.,TRBV7-9,CASSRYDRDGPQHF,TGTGCCAGCAGCCGTTACGACAGGGACGGACCCCAGCATTTT
TRBJ2-1,TRBD2,.,TRBV18,CASSPPSGGLYNEQFF,TGTGCCAGCTCACCCCCGTCGGGGGGGCTCTACAATGAGCAGTTCTTC
TRBJ2-7,TRBD1,.,TRBV7-3,CASSLDQGALDEQYF,TGTGCCAGCAGCCTCGATCAGGGGGCCCTCGACGAGCAGTACTTC
TRBJ1-5,.,.,TRBV5-1,CASSRMTGQPQHF,TGCGCCAGCAGCCGGATGACAGGTCAGCCCCAGCATTTT
TRBJ1-2,TRBD1,.,TRBV19,CASRNTGAVYGYTF,TGTGCCAGTAGAAATACAGGGGCCGTCTATGGCTACACCTTC
TRBJ2-2,.,.,TRBV7-2,CAIRRGLAGTGELFF,TGTGCCATTAGAAGGGGGCTAGCGGGCACCGGGGAGCTGTTTTTT
TRBJ1-6,.,few,TRBV5-5,CASSFDGINSPLHF,TGTGCCAGCAGCTTCGACGGGATTAATTCACCCCTCCACTTT
TRBJ2-7,.,.,TRBV30,CAWSVGGIHEQYF,TGTGCCTGGAGTGTAGGGGGAATCCACGAGCAGTACTTC
TRBJ2-1,TRBD2,.,TRBV24-1,CATSPAGGYNEQFF,TGTGCCACCAGTCCTGCGGGAGGGTACAATGAGCAGTTCTTC
TRBJ2-3,TRBD2,.,TRBV5-4,CASSRSGGASDTQYF,TGTGCCAGCAGTCGGAGCGGGGGGGCCTCAGATACGCAGTATTTT
TRBJ1-1,.,.,TRBV25-1,CASSDPGRGNTEAFF,TGTGCCAGCAGTGATCCAGGGAGGGGCAACACTGAAGCTTTCTTT
TRBJ2-1,.,.,TRBV19,CASSGGRSYNEQFF,TGTGCCAGTAGCGGGGGTCGCTCCTACAATGAGCAGTTCTTC
TRBJ1-1,TRBD1,.,TRBV3-1/TRBV3-2,CASSQPGQAGSTEAFF,TGTGCCAGCAGCCAACCAGGACAGGCAGGGTCTACTGAAGCTTTCTTT
TRBJ1-1,TRBD1,few,TRBV28,CASSLWESGTGVTEAFF,TGTGCCAGCAGTTTATGGGAGTCCGGGACAGGGGTCACTGAAGCTTTCTTT
TRBJ2-5,.,.,TRBV28,CASSQGGETQYF,TGTGCCAGCAGTCAGGGAGGAGAGACCCAGTACTTC
TRBJ1-1,TRBD1,.,TRBV27,CASSITGDTEAFF,TGTGCCAGCAGTATTACAGGGGACACTGAAGCTTTCTTT
TRBJ1-1,.,.,TRBV6-5,CASSYAGDAEAFF,TGTGCCAGCAGTTACGCGGGGGACGCTGAAGCTTTCTTT
TRBJ2-2,TRBD2,.,TRBV19,CASSSGRSHGELFF,TGTGCCAGTAGTAGCGGGAGGAGTCACGGGGAGCTGTTTTTT
TRBJ2-7,TRBD1,.,TRBV3-1/TRBV3-2,CATGQGPYEQYF,TGTGCCACCGGACAGGGCCCCTACGAGCAGTACTTC
TRBJ2-1,.,.,TRBV5-6,CASSLEAGIKYNSYNEQFF,TGTGCCAGCAGCTTGGAGGCAGGGATAAAGTATAACTCCTACAATGAGCAGTTCTTC
TRBJ1-2,.,.,TRBV19,CASSSPAVENYGYTF,TGTGCCAGTAGTTCCCCGGCGGTGGAGAACTATGGCTACACCTTC
TRBJ1-3,TRBD1,.,TRBV18,CASSPREGAQSGNTIYF,TGTGCCAGCTCACCTCGAGAGGGGGCCCAATCTGGAAACACCATATATTTT